This record concerns one TCR beta chain sequence. The entry originates in a study of blood T cell repertoires in COVID-19. In the study overall: Some COVID-19 samples were acute and others convalescent; all came from the United States, Italy and Spain. Sources were T cells, B-cell-depleted T cells, or PBMCs; the material itself was cDNA or gDNA.

J gave up 6 bases and V 3 bases, and 5 bases lay outside the gene matches. The CDR3 length is 13 residues. CDR1 is SGHAT and CDR2 is FQNNGV in the germline V gene. How the authors handled the data: Reference gene primer amplification in the assay estimated nucleated cell counts. The data were produced by immunoSEQ multiplex PCR, yet TCRdb's version contains in-frame clones alone and is incomplete. From that table come the V and J calls and clone size; the DNA was used to work out D and trimming. The sample lists about 210,000 clones, around 83% occurring once. The source material was peripheral blood. The V and J genes are TRBV11-2 and TRBJ2-7, with 7 nucleotides matching TRBD1. This receptor was identified in a woman older than 75 with acute or convalescent COVID-19. CDR3 region: CASSLGAGGEQYF. CDR3 coding DNA: TGTGCCAGCAGCTTGGGGGCAGGGGGCGAGCAGTACTTC.